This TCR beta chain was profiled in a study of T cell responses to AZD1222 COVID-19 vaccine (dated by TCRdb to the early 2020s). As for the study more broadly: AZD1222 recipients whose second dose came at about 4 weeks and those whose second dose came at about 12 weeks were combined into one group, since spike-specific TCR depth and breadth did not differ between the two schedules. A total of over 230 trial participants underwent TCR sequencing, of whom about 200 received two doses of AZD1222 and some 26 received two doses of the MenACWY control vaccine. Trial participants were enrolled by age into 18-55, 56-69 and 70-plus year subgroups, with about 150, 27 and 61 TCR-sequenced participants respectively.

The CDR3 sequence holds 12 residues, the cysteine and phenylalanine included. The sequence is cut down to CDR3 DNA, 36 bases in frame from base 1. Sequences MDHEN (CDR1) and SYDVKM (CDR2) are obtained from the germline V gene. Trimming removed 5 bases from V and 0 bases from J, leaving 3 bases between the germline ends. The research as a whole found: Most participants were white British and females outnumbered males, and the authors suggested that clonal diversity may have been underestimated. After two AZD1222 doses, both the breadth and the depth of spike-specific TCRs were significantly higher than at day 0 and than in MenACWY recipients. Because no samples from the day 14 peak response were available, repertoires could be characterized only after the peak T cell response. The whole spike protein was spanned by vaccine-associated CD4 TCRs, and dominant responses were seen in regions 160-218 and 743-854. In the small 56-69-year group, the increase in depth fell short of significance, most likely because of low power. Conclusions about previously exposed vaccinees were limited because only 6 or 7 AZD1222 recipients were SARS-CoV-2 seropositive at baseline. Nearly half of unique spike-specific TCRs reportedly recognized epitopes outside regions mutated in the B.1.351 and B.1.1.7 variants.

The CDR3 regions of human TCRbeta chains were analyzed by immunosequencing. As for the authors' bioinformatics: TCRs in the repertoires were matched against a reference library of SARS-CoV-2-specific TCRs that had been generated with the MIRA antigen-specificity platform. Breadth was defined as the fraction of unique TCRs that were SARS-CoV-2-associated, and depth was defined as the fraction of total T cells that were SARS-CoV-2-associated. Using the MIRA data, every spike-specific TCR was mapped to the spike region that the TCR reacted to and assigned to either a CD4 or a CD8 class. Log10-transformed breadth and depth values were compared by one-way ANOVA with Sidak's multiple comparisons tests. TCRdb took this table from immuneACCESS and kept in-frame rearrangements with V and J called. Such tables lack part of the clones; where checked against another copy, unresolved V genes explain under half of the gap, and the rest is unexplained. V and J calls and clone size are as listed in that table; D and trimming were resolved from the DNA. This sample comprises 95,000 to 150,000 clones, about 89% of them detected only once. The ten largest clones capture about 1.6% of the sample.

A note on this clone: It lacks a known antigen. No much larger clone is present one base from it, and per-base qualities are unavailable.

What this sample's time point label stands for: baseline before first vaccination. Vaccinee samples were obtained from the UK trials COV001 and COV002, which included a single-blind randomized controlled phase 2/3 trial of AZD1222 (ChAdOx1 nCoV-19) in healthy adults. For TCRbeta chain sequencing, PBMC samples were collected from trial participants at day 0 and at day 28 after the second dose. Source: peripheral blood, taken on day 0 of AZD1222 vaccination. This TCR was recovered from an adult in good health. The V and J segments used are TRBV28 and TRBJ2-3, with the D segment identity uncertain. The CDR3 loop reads CASSGSTDTQYF. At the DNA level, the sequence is TGTGCCAGCAGTGGCAGCACAGATACGCAGTATTTT.